A selection of T cell receptor beta chains follows, all from one sample in a study of blood T cell repertoires in COVID-19. Clones were sequenced by immunoSEQ multiplex PCR, and TCRdb holds only the in-frame ones, with some missing. The sample holds around 220,000 clones; roughly 90% are singletons and the top ten take over 6%. The sample was PBMCs or T cells enriched from blood (not recorded which). All receptors derive from a woman in her thirties with acute COVID-19. Each CDR3 is given with its conserved first and last residue. The D gene is left open where the match is weak.

cdr3_aa: CASSLVAGGPLGQYF
cdr3_nt: TGTGCCAGCAGCTTGGTAGCGGGAGGCCCCCTAGGGCAGTACTTC
v_call: TRBV5-5
j_call: TRBJ2-7
d_call: TRBD2

cdr3_aa: CASALAGVINEQFF
cdr3_nt: TGTGCTAGTGCCCTAGCGGGAGTGATCAATGAGCAGTTCTTC
v_call: TRBV12-5
j_call: TRBJ2-1
d_call: TRBD2

cdr3_aa: CASSFTLEADTQYF
cdr3_nt: TGTGCCAGCAGTTTCACCCTAGAAGCGGATACGCAGTATTTT
v_call: TRBV28
j_call: TRBJ2-3
d_call: -

cdr3_aa: CASSTQAESSYNEQFF
cdr3_nt: TGCGCCAGCAGCACCCAAGCGGAAAGCTCCTACAATGAGCAGTTCTTC
v_call: TRBV4-3
j_call: TRBJ2-1
d_call: -

cdr3_aa: CASSSRQGSGNTIYF
cdr3_nt: TGTGCCAGCAGTTCGCGTCAGGGCTCTGGAAACACCATATATTTT
v_call: TRBV28
j_call: TRBJ1-3
d_call: -

cdr3_aa: CASSHFRQASYEQYF
cdr3_nt: TGTGCCAGCAGTCATTTCCGCCAGGCGTCCTACGAGCAGTACTTC
v_call: TRBV28
j_call: TRBJ2-7
d_call: -

cdr3_aa: CASSAYSSGYNEQFF
cdr3_nt: TGTGCCAGCAGTGCCTACTCCTCGGGCTACAATGAGCAGTTCTTC
v_call: TRBV2
j_call: TRBJ2-1
d_call: -

cdr3_aa: CASSPRSQAGGTYNEQFF
cdr3_nt: TGTGCCAGCTCACCACGGTCCCAGGCAGGGGGAACCTACAATGAGCAGTTCTTC
v_call: TRBV18
j_call: TRBJ2-1
d_call: TRBD1

cdr3_aa: CASSPGTGDSGRTEAFF
cdr3_nt: TGTGCCAGCAGCCCTGGGACAGGGGATTCGGGGCGCACTGAAGCTTTCTTT
v_call: TRBV6-2/TRBV6-3
j_call: TRBJ1-1
d_call: TRBD1

cdr3_aa: CATSATSGTEQYF
cdr3_nt: TGTGCCACCTCCGCCACTAGCGGGACCGAGCAGTACTTC
v_call: TRBV6-6
j_call: TRBJ2-7
d_call: TRBD2

cdr3_aa: CASRGLTEKLFF
cdr3_nt: TGTGCCAGCAGGGGGCTGACTGAAAAACTGTTTTTT
v_call: TRBV2
j_call: TRBJ1-4
d_call: -

cdr3_aa: CASSGRYEQYF
cdr3_nt: TGTGCCAGCTCCGGTCGCTACGAGCAGTACTTC
v_call: TRBV18
j_call: TRBJ2-7
d_call: -

cdr3_aa: CASSYDPKAYSNQPQHF
cdr3_nt: TGTGCCAGCAGTTACGATCCCAAAGCCTATAGCAATCAGCCCCAGCATTTT
v_call: TRBV6-2/TRBV6-3
j_call: TRBJ1-5
d_call: -

cdr3_aa: CASSGRGSRQYF
cdr3_nt: TGTGCCAGTAGCGGTAGGGGATCTAGGCAGTATTTT
v_call: TRBV19
j_call: TRBJ2-3
d_call: -